The TCR beta chain under discussion was sequenced for a study of human CD8 memory T cell subsets. Making the TCR beta libraries relied on UMI-labeled 5' RACE. TCRdb reanalyzed the 5' RACE reads, giving one entry per CDR3 protein sequence and no DNA. The sample table includes around 5,000 distinct CDR3 sequences. CDR1 DFQATT and CDR2 SNEGSKA come from the germline V gene (reference sequence). CDR3 length equals 15 residues. This chain connects TRBV20-1 to TRBJ2-5; TCRdb calls TRBD1, which cannot be checked without DNA. The specimen was CD8+ effector memory T cells (TEM) sorted from PBMCs. Specified subset: effector memory CD8 T cells, CCR7- CD45RO+ CD95+. The clonotype comes from a human donor in good health. CDR3: CSATPPGQGLETQYF.